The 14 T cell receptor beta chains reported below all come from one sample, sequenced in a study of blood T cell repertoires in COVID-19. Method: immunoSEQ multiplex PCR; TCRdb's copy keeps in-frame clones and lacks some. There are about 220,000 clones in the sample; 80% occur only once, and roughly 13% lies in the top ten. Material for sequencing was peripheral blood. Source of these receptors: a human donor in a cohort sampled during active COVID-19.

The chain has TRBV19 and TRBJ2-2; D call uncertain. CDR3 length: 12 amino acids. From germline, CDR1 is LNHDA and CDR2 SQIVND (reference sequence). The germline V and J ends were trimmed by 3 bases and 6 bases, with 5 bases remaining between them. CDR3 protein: CASSIRSGELFF. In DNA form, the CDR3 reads TGTGCCAGTAGTATCAGATCCGGGGAGCTGTTTTTT.

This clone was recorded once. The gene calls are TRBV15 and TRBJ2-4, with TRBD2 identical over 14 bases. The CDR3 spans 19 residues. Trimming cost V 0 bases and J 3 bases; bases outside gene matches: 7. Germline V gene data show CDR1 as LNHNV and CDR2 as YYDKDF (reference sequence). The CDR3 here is CATSREGTSGRVGKNIQYF. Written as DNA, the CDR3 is TGTGCCACCAGCAGAGAGGGGACTAGCGGGAGAGTCGGCAAAAACATTCAGTACTTC.

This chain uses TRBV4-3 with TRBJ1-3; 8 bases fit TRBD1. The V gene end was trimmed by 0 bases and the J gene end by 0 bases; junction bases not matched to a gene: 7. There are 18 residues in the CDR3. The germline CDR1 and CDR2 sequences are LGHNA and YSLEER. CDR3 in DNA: TGCGCCAGCAGCCAAGACATGGGGACAGGCGCCTCTGGAAACACCATATATTTT. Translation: CASSQDMGTGASGNTIYF.

The CDR3 sequence is CASSQEQLVETQYF. The CDR3 DNA is TGTGCCAGCAGCCAAGAACAGCTGGTAGAGACCCAGTACTTC. V gene TRBV14 combines with J gene TRBJ2-5; D unresolved. The CDR3 consists of 14 residues. V was clipped by 0 bases and J by 4 bases, with 9 bases between them. CDR1 is SGHDN, CDR2 FVKESK, per germline. Using reference TRBV14 and TRBJ2-5 for the parts outside the CDR3, the full variable domain is EAGVTQFPSHSVIEKGQTVTLRCDPISGHDNLYWYRRVMGKEIKFLLHFVKESKQDESGMPNNRFLAERTGGTYSTLKVQPAELEDSGVYFCASSQEQLVETQYFGPGTRLLVL.

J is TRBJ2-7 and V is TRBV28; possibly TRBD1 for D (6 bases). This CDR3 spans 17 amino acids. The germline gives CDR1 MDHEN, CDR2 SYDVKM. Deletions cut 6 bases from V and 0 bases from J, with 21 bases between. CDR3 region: CASSFGTSSSGSYEQYF. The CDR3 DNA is TGTGCCAGCAGCTTCGGGACATCCTCCTCAGGCTCCTACGAGCAGTACTTC.

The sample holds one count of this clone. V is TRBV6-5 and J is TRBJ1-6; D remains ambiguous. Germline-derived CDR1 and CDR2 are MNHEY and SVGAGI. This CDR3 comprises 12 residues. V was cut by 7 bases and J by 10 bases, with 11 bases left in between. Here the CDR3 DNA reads TGTGCCAGCACGTCCCGGTACTCACCCCTCCACTTT. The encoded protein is CASTSRYSPLHF.

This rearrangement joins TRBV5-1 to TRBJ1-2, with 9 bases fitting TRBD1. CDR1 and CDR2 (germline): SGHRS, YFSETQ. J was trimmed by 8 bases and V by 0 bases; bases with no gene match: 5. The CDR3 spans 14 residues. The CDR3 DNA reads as TGCGCCAGCAGCTTGGAATGGACAGGGGACGGCTACACCTTC. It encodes CASSLEWTGDGYTF.

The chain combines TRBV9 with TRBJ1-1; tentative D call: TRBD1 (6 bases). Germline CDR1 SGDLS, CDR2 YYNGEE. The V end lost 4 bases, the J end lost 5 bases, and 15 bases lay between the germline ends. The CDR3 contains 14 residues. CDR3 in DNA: TGTGCCAGCAGCTCATCGACAGGTTTTACTGAAGCTTTCTTT. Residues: CASSSSTGFTEAFF. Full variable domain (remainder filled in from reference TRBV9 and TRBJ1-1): DSGVTQTPKHLITATGQRVTLRCSPRSGDLSVYWYQQSLDQGLQFLIQYYNGEERAKGNILERFSAQQFPDLHSELNLSSLELGDSALYFCASSSSTGFTEAFFGQGTRLTVV.

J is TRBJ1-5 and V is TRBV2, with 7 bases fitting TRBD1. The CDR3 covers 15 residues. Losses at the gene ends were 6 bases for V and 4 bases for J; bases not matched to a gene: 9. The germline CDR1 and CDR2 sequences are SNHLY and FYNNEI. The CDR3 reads CASSARDRKNQPQHF. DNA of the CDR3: TGTGCCAGCAGCGCTAGGGACAGAAAAAATCAGCCCCAGCATTTT.

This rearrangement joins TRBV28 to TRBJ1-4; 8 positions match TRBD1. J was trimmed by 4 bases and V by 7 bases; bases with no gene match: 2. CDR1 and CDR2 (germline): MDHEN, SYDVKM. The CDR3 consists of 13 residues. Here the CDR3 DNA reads TGTGCCAGCATGGACAGGGTTAATGAAAAACTGTTTTTT. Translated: CASMDRVNEKLFF. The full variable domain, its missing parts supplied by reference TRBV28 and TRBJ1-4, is DVKVTQSSRYLVKRTGEKVFLECVQDMDHENMFWYRQDPGLGLRLIYFSYDVKMKEKGDIPEGYSVSREKKERFSLILESASTNQTSMYLCASMDRVNEKLFFGSGTQLSVL.

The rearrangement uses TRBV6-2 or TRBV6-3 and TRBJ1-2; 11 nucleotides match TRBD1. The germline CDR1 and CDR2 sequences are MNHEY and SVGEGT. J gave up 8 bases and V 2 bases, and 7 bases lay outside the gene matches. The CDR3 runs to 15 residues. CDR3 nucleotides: TGTGCCAGCAGTTACCCCATGGGACAGGGGGACGGCTACACCTTC. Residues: CASSYPMGQGDGYTF.

This CDR3 is CASSLGSGRANTEAFF. CDR3 bases: TGTGCCAGCAGCTTAGGGTCGGGCAGGGCGAACACTGAAGCTTTCTTT. J is TRBJ1-1 and V is TRBV11-2, with D tentatively TRBD1 (5 bases). The CDR3 runs to 16 residues. V lost 1 base, J lost 1 base, and 13 bases lay in between. Germline CDR1 SGHAT, CDR2 FQNNGV. Full variable domain (remainder filled in from reference TRBV11-2 and TRBJ1-1): EAGVAQSPRYKIIEKRQSVAFWCNPISGHATLYWYQQILGQGPKLLIQFQNNGVVDDSQLPKDRFSAERLKGVDSTLKIQPAKLEDSAVYLCASSLGSGRANTEAFFGQGTRLTVV.

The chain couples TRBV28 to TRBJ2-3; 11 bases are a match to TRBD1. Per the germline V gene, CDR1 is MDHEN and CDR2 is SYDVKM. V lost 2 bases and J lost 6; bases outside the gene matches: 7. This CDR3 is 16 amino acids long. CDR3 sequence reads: CASSLVLGQGEDTQYF. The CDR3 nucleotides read TGTGCCAGCAGTTTAGTGTTGGGACAGGGGGAGGATACGCAGTATTTT.

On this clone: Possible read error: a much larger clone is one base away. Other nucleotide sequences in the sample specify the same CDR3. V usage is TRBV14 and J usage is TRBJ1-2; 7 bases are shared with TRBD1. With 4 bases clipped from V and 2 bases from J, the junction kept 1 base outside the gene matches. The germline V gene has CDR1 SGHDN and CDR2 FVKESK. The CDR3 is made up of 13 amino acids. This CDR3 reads CASSPDRNYGYTF. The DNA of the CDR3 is TGTGCCAGCAGCCCGGACAGGAACTATGGCTACACCTTC.